This T cell receptor beta chain comes out of a study of blood T cell repertoires in COVID-19. TCRdb keeps only in-frame clones here, not all; method: immunoSEQ multiplex PCR. The table includes 180,000 or so clones, about 84% detected once. Germline values: CDR1 LNHDA, CDR2 SQIVND (reference sequence). The CDR3 runs 15 residues. V lost 6 bases to trimming and J lost 7 bases; unmatched junction nucleotides: 9. The sequencing input was PBMCs or T cells enriched from blood (not recorded which). The clonotype was recovered from a man aged 40-50 years with acute COVID-19. This chain connects TRBV19 to TRBJ1-6; 7 bases match TRBD1. The CDR3 sequence: CASSLSGTANSPLHF. The CDR3 nucleotides read TGTGCCAGTAGCCTATCAGGGACAGCGAATTCACCCCTCCACTTT.